This T cell receptor beta chain was obtained from a study of graft-versus-host responses after intestinal transplantation. Study details: Isolated intestinal, liver-intestinal, or multivisceral transplants had been given to the recipients. Study observations and caveats: Early after transplant, HvG clones declined as circulating GvH clones peaked. Detected in recipient marrow were GvH clones, some of which were first observed in ileum or blood.

For this clone: Its antigen is currently unknown.

Method: immunoSEQ multiplex PCR; TCRdb's copy keeps in-frame clones and lacks some. The data contain about 100,000 clones, about 90% of them seen just once; the ten biggest clones take up around 0.95%. CDR1 and CDR2 (germline): SGHTS, YDEGEE. V shed 4 bases and J shed 1 base, with 22 bases lying between them. CDR3 length: 18 residues. The receptor's source is a human donor who was the organ donor for an intestinal transplant. The sequences come from unstimulated CD4+ T cells sorted from spleen or lymph node cells, collected before transplant. The V gene is TRBV5-8, the J gene TRBJ2-3; D unresolved. CDR3 region: CASSPGVSAGLGTDTQYF. For the CDR3, the DNA is TGTGCCAGCAGCCCCGGAGTTTCGGCAGGCCTCGGCACAGATACGCAGTATTTT.